The 22 T cell receptor beta chains below come from one sample, sequenced in a study of vaccination and CD4 T cells after COVID-19. This sample's treatment: approximately nine-day PBMC culture with coronavirus spike peptide pools or control peptides (ViraFEST assay). The Oncomine TCR Beta short-read assay was applied to DNA of cultured CD4+ T cells. TCRdb independently ran MiXCR on the PCR reads; one entry per CDR3 protein. The sample holds 11,000 to 15,000 distinct CDR3 sequences; about 47% are singletons and the top ten take around 7.8%. Antigen specificity for these receptors is unknown. Source material: CD4+ T cells from blood, cultured in vitro. The receptors originated from a human donor who had recovered from COVID-19.

The CDR3 is CASTHGTGVYF. The CDR3 DNA reads as TGTGCCAGCACCCACGGGACAGGGGTATATTTT. This chain uses TRBV6-1 with TRBJ2-3, with 10 bases matching TRBD1. The CDR3 runs 11 residues. Unmatched junction bases numbered 7, after V lost 7 bases and J lost 15 bases. Germline CDR1 MNHNS, CDR2 SASEGT.

The chain is built from TRBV7-9 and TRBJ2-2; 11 bases agree with TRBD1. Germline-derived CDR1 and CDR2 are SEHNR and FQNEAQ (reference sequence). J lost 5 bases, V lost 4 bases, and 3 bases had no gene match. CDR3 length equals 15 residues. CDR3 amino acids: CASSSDRGRTGELFF. The CDR3 DNA follows: TGTGCCAGCAGCTCGGACAGGGGGCGGACCGGGGAGCTGTTTTTT.

The chain joins TRBV6-4 to TRBJ1-6, with TRBD1 identical over 7 bases. V lost 10 bases and J lost 4; bases outside the gene matches: 7. The length of the CDR3 is 14 residues. Germline V CDR1 and CDR2: MRHNA, SNTAGT. The CDR3 coding sequence is TGTGCCAATGACAGGGACCATTATAATTCACCCCTCCACTTT. Amino acids: CANDRDHYNSPLHF.

This clonotype appeared a few times. This rearrangement joins TRBV7-8 to TRBJ1-1, with 9 bases identical to TRBD1. The V segment lost 5 bases and the J segment 7 bases; nucleotides outside the gene matches: 17. CDR3 length: 17 amino acids. The germline CDR1 and CDR2 sequences are SGHVS and FQNEAQ. The chain's CDR3 is CASSIGPQGALPYEAFF. CDR3 coding DNA: TGTGCCAGCAGCATAGGGCCACAGGGGGCCTTGCCTTATGAAGCTTTCTTT.

The chain has TRBV20-1 and TRBJ2-1; 9 positions match TRBD2. CDR1 is DFQATT, CDR2 SNEGSKA, per germline (reference sequence). Trimming removed 3 bases from V and 7 bases from J; junction bases left unmatched: 7. The CDR3 totals 14 residues. The CDR3 sequence is CSASPSGNRNEQFF. For the CDR3, the DNA is TGCAGTGCTAGCCCTAGCGGGAACCGGAATGAGCAGTTCTTC.

The table lists this clonotype with a few counts. The chain links TRBV7-2 to TRBJ1-2; D call uncertain. V was pared by 1 base and J by 4 bases, with 7 bases between. The CDR3 is made up of 13 amino acids. From germline, CDR1 is SGHTA and CDR2 FQGNSA. Written as DNA, the CDR3 is TGTGCCAGCAGCTTAGGTGGCCGCTATGGCTACACCTTC. The encoded protein is CASSLGGRYGYTF.

The chain uses TRBV6-2 or TRBV6-3 and TRBJ1-1, with 7 nucleotides matching TRBD1. Trimming cost V 7 bases and J 1 base; bases outside gene matches: 9. CDR3 length: 15 residues. CDR1 is MNHEY, CDR2 SVGEGT, per germline. The CDR3 here is CASTKGTDWNTEAFF. CDR3 DNA: TGTGCCAGCACTAAGGGGACAGATTGGAACACTGAAGCTTTCTTT.

A single count supports this clonotype. The chain combines TRBV11-2 with TRBJ1-3; TRBD1 is a possible D gene (6 bases). Germline V gives CDR1 SGHAT, CDR2 FQNNGV. The germline V and J ends were trimmed by 4 bases and 8 bases, with 24 bases remaining between them. CDR3 length: 17 residues. In DNA form, the CDR3 reads TGTGCCAGCAGCTATGGGACATGGCTCAAACGCCGGGACACCATATATTTT. It specifies CASSYGTWLKRRDTIYF. Full variable domain (missing parts from reference TRBV11-2 and TRBJ1-3): EAGVAQSPRYKIIEKRQSVAFWCNPISGHATLYWYQQILGQGPKLLIQFQNNGVVDDSQLPKDRFSAERLKGVDSTLKIQPAKLEDSAVYLCASSYGTWLKRRDTIYFGEGSWLTVV.

CDR3 loop: CASSLQETEAFF. The CDR3 DNA is TGTGCCAGCAGCCTCCAGGAAACTGAAGCTTTCTTT. The chain has TRBV28 and TRBJ1-1; D unclear. The CDR3 totals 12 residues. Germline V CDR1 and CDR2: MDHEN, SYDVKM. V was pared by 6 bases and J by 5 bases, with 10 bases between.

This clonotype has just a few counts. This chain links TRBV10-3 with TRBJ1-2, with a possible D match to TRBD1 (6 bases). The V end lost 0 bases, the J end lost 8 bases, and 19 bases lay between the germline ends. Looked up from germline, CDR1 is ENHRY and CDR2 is SYGVKD. This CDR3 comprises 16 residues. CDR3 bases: TGTGCCATCAGTGAGTCGAAGGGCAGGGGTGATCGAGGCTACACCTTC. This sequence encodes CAISESKGRGDRGYTF.

This clonotype was seen only a few times. This rearrangement joins TRBV12-3 or TRBV12-4 to TRBJ1-5; 8 bases agree with TRBD1. CDR3 size: 15 residues. J lost 3 bases, V lost 6 bases, and 7 bases had no gene match. The CDR3 DNA reads TGTGCCAGCAGCTTGGGACAGGAGAACAATCAGCCCCAGCATTTT. It translates to CASSLGQENNQPQHF.

This clonotype came up a few times. This chain uses TRBV20-1 with TRBJ1-6, with D unclear. V gave up 5 bases and J gave up 9 bases, with 14 bases separating them. The CDR3 consists of 13 residues. Germline loops: CDR1 DFQATT, CDR2 SNEGSKA (reference sequence). Here the CDR3 reads CSAPDGGISPLHF. For the CDR3, the DNA is TGCAGTGCTCCAGACGGAGGGATTTCACCCCTCCACTTT.

By share, this clonotype ranks as medium-sized. The rearrangement joins TRBV21-1 to TRBJ2-1; the listed D gene, TRBD2, was not tested against the DNA. TRBV21-1 is an annotated pseudogene. The length of the CDR3 is 18 residues. The CDR3 here is CASSKVISGTSSYNEQFF. The CDR3 region has the DNA TGTGCCAGCAGCAAAGTTATCAGCGGGACCAGCTCCTACAATGAGCAGTTCTTC.

By sample share, this clonotype is large. V and J are TRBV5-1 and TRBJ2-7, with 7 bases aligning to TRBD1. The CDR3 spans 15 residues. The germline CDR1 and CDR2 sequences are SGHRS and YFSETQ. V gave up 4 bases and J gave up 0 bases; unmatched junction bases: 7. The CDR3 protein is CASSRHQGVSYEQYF. CDR3 nucleotide sequence: TGCGCCAGCAGCAGACATCAGGGGGTCTCCTACGAGCAGTACTTC.

The chain uses TRBV24-1 and TRBJ2-3; D may be TRBD1 (7 bases). Germline V lookup: CDR1 KGHDR, CDR2 SFDVKD. This CDR3 has 14 residues. Trimming shortened V by 6 bases and J by 0 bases, and 9 bases separated the two germline ends. CDR3 sequence (DNA): TGTGCCACCAGTTCAGGGGGGAGCACAGATACGCAGTATTTT. Its protein product is CATSSGGSTDTQYF.

The rearrangement links TRBV28 to TRBJ1-2; weak D call: TRBD1 (5 bases). Germline lookup yields CDR1 MDHEN and CDR2 SYDVKM. The CDR3 loop spans 15 amino acids. The V end lost 7 bases, the J end lost 4 bases, and 19 bases lay between the germline ends. In DNA, the CDR3 is TGTGCCAGCAAAGACAGCTCATGGACCAGCTATGGCTACACCTTC. Encoded protein: CASKDSSWTSYGYTF.

This clonotype has just a few counts. This chain uses TRBV20-1 with TRBJ1-5; D uncertain. The V and J ends lost 3 bases and 5 bases respectively, with 17 bases between them. The CDR3 is 15 amino acids. The V gene's germline CDR1 is DFQATT and CDR2 SNEGSKA (reference sequence). The CDR3 spells CSARARMVKDQPQHF. The CDR3 DNA reads as TGCAGTGCTAGGGCCAGGATGGTAAAAGATCAGCCCCAGCATTTT.

The chain employs TRBV20-1 and TRBJ2-1; 10 bases are a match to TRBD2. Trimming at V came to 3 bases and at J to 8 bases, leaving 16 bases not matched to a gene. The CDR3 spans 17 residues. Germline CDR1 is DFQATT and CDR2 is SNEGSKA (reference sequence). CDR3 nucleotides: TGCAGTGCTAGTGCGGAGCTAGCGGGGGTCTTTGTCGATGAGCAGTTCTTC. Translated, it gives CSASAELAGVFVDEQFF.

This clonotype was picked up a small number of times. The CDR3 DNA sequence: TGTGCCATCAGTGGAGCCGATAGCAATCAGCCCCAGCATTTT. Its translation is CAISGADSNQPQHF. V is TRBV10-3 and J is TRBJ1-5; D remains ambiguous. There are 14 residues in the CDR3. The germline gives CDR1 ENHRY, CDR2 SYGVKD. Trimming pared 4 bases from V and 0 bases from J, leaving 7 bases between.

The chain carries TRBV2 and TRBJ1-1; 10 bases agree with TRBD1. The CDR3 has 18 amino acids. CDR1 and CDR2 from the germline V gene are SNHLY and FYNNEI. V was clipped by 2 bases and J by 0 bases; unmatched bases: 9. The CDR3 reads CASSEQGQGRVMNTEAFF. CDR3 nucleotide sequence: TGTGCCAGCAGTGAACAGGGACAGGGGAGGGTCATGAACACTGAAGCTTTCTTT.

This clonotype has more than one count but fewer than ten. The J gene is TRBJ1-1, the V gene TRBV20-1; TRBD1 aligns across 9 bases. CDR1 DFQATT and CDR2 SNEGSKA come from the germline V gene (reference sequence). This CDR3 has 13 amino acids. CDR3 amino acids: CTTQGQGATEAFF. CDR3 DNA: TGCACTACCCAGGGACAGGGAGCCACTGAAGCTTTCTTT.

V and J are TRBV5-5 and TRBJ1-2; D is possibly TRBD1 (6 bases). CDR1 and CDR2 from the germline V gene are SGHKS and YYEKEE (reference sequence). This CDR3 has 13 amino acids. The V end was cut by 2 bases, the J end by 2 bases, with 7 bases between. The CDR3 DNA follows: TGTGCCAGCAGCTTAGGGGGGAACTATGGCTACACCTTC. Translation gives CASSLGGNYGYTF.